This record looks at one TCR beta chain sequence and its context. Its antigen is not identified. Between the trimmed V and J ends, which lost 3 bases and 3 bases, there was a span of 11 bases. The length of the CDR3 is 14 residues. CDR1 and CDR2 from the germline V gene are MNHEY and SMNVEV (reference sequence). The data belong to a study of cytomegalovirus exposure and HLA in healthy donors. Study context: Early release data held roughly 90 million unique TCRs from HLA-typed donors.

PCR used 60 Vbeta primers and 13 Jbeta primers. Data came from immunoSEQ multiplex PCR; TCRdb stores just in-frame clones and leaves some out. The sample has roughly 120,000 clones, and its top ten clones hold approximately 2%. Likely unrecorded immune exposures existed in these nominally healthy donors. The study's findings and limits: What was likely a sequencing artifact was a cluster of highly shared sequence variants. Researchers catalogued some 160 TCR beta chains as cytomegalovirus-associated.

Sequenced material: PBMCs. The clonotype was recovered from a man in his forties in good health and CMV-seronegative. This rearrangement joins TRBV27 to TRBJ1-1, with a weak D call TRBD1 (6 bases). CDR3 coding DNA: TGTGCCAGCAGTTTTGGGGACATCGACACTGAAGCTTTCTTT. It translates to CASSFGDIDTEAFF.